Listed here is a single TCR beta chain. Its antigen is as yet unknown. Via 5' RACE with UMI labels, TRB cDNA libraries were prepared. TCRdb re-called the 5' RACE reads and gives one entry per CDR3 protein, without DNA. The table counts tens of thousands of distinct CDR3 sequences; 0.53% lies in the top ten. This entry comes from a study of CXCR3-negative and CXCR3-positive naive CD8 T cells. General study points: Naive CXCR3-positive cells had TRB CDR3s more hydrophobic than those of CXCR3-negative naive cells.

CDR3 length equals 14 residues. The specimen was naive CXCR3+ CD8+ T cells from blood. Subset specified: CD45RO-CCR7+CD27+CD95- naive CD8+ T cells expressing CXCR3 (TNR3+). This receptor was obtained from a human donor in good health. Some clones in this sample may be carry-over from other donors' samples. The chain uses TRBV12-3 or TRBV12-4 and TRBJ1-4; the TRBD1 assignment by TCRdb is unverifiable without DNA. This CDR3 is CASTFDRLNEKLFF.